Presented here are 21 T cell receptor beta chains from one specimen sequenced in a study of B cell selection in AIRE deficiency (dated by TCRdb to about 2019). Library method: the immunoSEQ multiplex PCR assay. This immuneACCESS table, as held by TCRdb, lists in-frame sequences with V and J called but not all clones. Of the missing ones, under half trace to an unresolved V gene in checked studies; the others have no known cause. For this sample there are over 20,000 clones; around 90% appear just once. Approximately 1.4% of the sample is held by the ten biggest clonotypes. Regulatory T cells were sorted as CD4+CD25hiCD127low/negative cells. Sequencing was done on a sample of CD4+CD25+ Tregs sorted from PBMCs. The origin of the receptors is a human donor in good health.

This clone was seen only once. The chain links TRBV7-9 to TRBJ2-7; 7 bases match TRBD1. The J segment lost 4 bases and the V segment lost 4 bases, leaving 4 bases of the junction unmatched. The V gene's germline CDR1 is SEHNR and CDR2 FQNEAQ (reference sequence). The CDR3 is 13 residues long. The CDR3 DNA sequence: TGTGCCAGCAGCTCGACAGGGCAATACGAGCAGTACTTC. Its protein is CASSSTGQYEQYF.

This sequence joins TRBV6-5 and TRBJ1-2; the D gene is possibly TRBD1 (6 bases). V was clipped by 5 bases and J by 4 bases, with 11 bases between them. Per germline, CDR1 MNHEY and CDR2 SVGAGI. CDR3 length: 13 residues. DNA for the CDR3: TGTGCCAGCAGTCCAGGGGTCCCCTATGGCTACACCTTC. This codes for CASSPGVPYGYTF.

This chain uses TRBV19 with TRBJ1-1; D possibly corresponds to TRBD1 (6 bases). Germline lookup yields CDR1 LNHDA and CDR2 SQIVND (reference sequence). V lost 3 bases and J 5 bases, leaving 10 bases between the germline ends. The CDR3 has 13 amino acids. The CDR3 protein is CASSIQGRTEAFF. The CDR3 DNA reads TGTGCCAGTAGTATTCAGGGGCGTACTGAAGCTTTCTTT. The entire variable domain, with the rest obtained from reference TRBV19 and TRBJ1-1, is as follows: DGGITQSPKYLFRKEGQNVTLSCEQNLNHDAMYWYRQDPGQGLRLIYYSQIVNDFQKGDIAEGYSVSREKKESFPLTVTSAQKNPTAFYLCASSIQGRTEAFFGQGTRLTVV.

The chain has TRBV19 and TRBJ1-2, with a weak D call TRBD1 (5 bases). Between the trimmed V and J ends, which lost 5 bases and 2 bases, there was a span of 18 bases. Per germline, CDR1 LNHDA and CDR2 SQIVND (reference sequence). The CDR3 sequence is 16 residues long. CDR3 protein: CASSFAGLGGNYGYTF. As DNA, the CDR3 is TGTGCCAGTAGTTTCGCGGGGTTGGGGGGGAACTATGGCTACACCTTC.

V and J are TRBV7-2 and TRBJ1-4, with D possibly being TRBD1 (5 bases). The germline CDR1 and CDR2 sequences are SGHTA and FQGNSA. Trimming took 3 bases from V and 5 from J, leaving 22 bases between them. The CDR3 totals 18 residues. CDR3 protein: CASSFLGDPWRGNEKLFF. The CDR3 DNA is TGTGCCAGCAGCTTTCTAGGGGACCCGTGGCGGGGAAATGAAAAACTGTTTTTT.

Note on this clone: The junction departs from the called germline gene at one end, perhaps through a read error. Other DNA sequences in this specimen translate into the identical CDR3. The genes are TRBV5-1 and TRBJ2-5; D unclear. The germline V gene encodes CDR1 SGHRS and CDR2 YFSETQ. CDR3 length equals 13 residues. DNA for the CDR3: TGCGCCAGCAGCTTGCAGGACCAGGAGACCCAGTACTTC. Translated, it gives CASSLQDQETQYF.

V gene TRBV4-2 combines with J gene TRBJ2-5, with D possibly TRBD2 on 6 matching bases. Germline V CDR1 and CDR2: LGHNA, YNFKEQ. This CDR3 has 14 amino acids. The V end was cut by 4 bases, the J end by 4 bases, with 13 bases between. The chain's CDR3 is CASSRGVGGETQYF. CDR3 in DNA: TGTGCCAGCAGCCGGGGGGTTGGAGGAGAGACCCAGTACTTC.

The J gene is TRBJ2-3, the V gene TRBV4-2; 10 bases match TRBD2. J lost 7 bases, V lost 4 bases, and 11 bases had no gene match. The CDR3 consists of 16 residues. CDR1 and CDR2 (germline): LGHNA, YNFKEQ. This CDR3 reads CASSRASGRFSYTQYF. CDR3 DNA: TGTGCCAGCAGCCGCGCTAGCGGGAGATTTTCATATACGCAGTATTTT.

V is TRBV7-2 and J is TRBJ2-2; tentatively, D is TRBD1 (5 bases). V was trimmed by 5 bases and J by 8 bases, leaving 18 bases between them. The germline gives CDR1 SGHTA, CDR2 FQGNSA. The CDR3 sequence is 15 residues long. CDR3 amino acids: CASSPRHSRTGELFF. Written as DNA, the CDR3 is TGTGCCAGCAGCCCAAGGCACTCTCGGACAGGGGAGCTGTTTTTT.

The chain is built from TRBV19 and TRBJ2-1; D call uncertain. CDR3 size: 13 residues. V gave up 2 bases and J gave up 8 bases, with 10 bases separating them. CDR1 is LNHDA and CDR2 is SQIVND in the germline V gene (reference sequence). CDR3: CASSISPFHEQFF. DNA of the CDR3: TGTGCCAGTAGTATATCCCCTTTTCATGAGCAGTTCTTC.

The J gene is TRBJ2-1, the V gene TRBV7-2; TRBD1 or TRBD2 may be the D gene (5 bases each). Trimming took 4 bases from V and 2 from J, leaving 9 bases between them. The V gene's germline CDR1 is SGHTA and CDR2 FQGNSA. The CDR3 has 14 amino acids. CDR3 sequence: CASSYRGAYNEQFF. The CDR3 DNA is TGTGCCAGCAGCTATAGAGGGGCCTACAATGAGCAGTTCTTC.

The chain has TRBV5-6 and TRBJ1-2, with no clear D. The CDR3 has 13 amino acids. From germline, CDR1 is SGHDT and CDR2 YYEEEE. The germline V and J ends were trimmed by 0 bases and 6 bases, with 9 bases remaining between them. CDR3 nucleotides: TGTGCCAGCAGCTTGGGAAGGGTGGATGGCTACACCTTC. This gives the protein CASSLGRVDGYTF.

This chain connects TRBV27 to TRBJ2-3; D is ambiguous. The CDR3 covers 13 residues. The V end lost 5 bases, the J end lost 2 bases, and 8 bases lay between the germline ends. The germline V gene has CDR1 MNHEY and CDR2 SMNVEV (reference sequence). The CDR3: CASSAHYTDTQYF. CDR3 DNA: TGTGCCAGCAGTGCTCACTACACAGATACGCAGTATTTT.

This rearrangement joins TRBV18 to TRBJ2-1; 10 bases are a match to TRBD2. The CDR3 has 16 residues. The germline CDR1 and CDR2 sequences are KGHSH and LQKENI. V lost 3 bases to trimming and J lost 9 bases; unmatched junction nucleotides: 11. The CDR3: CASSPELAGRFGEQFF. In DNA, the CDR3 is TGTGCCAGCTCACCCGAACTAGCGGGGAGGTTTGGTGAGCAGTTCTTC. The full variable domain, rest sourced from reference TRBV18 and TRBJ2-1, is NAGVMQNPRHLVRRRGQEARLRCSPMKGHSHVYWYRQLPEEGLKFMVYLQKENIIDESGMPKERFSAEFPKEGPSILRIQQVVRGDSAAYFCASSPELAGRFGEQFFGPGTRLTVL.

This chain links TRBV6-6 with TRBJ1-6; D is perhaps TRBD1 (6 bases). CDR1 and CDR2 (germline): MNHNY, SVGAGI (reference sequence). This CDR3 region has 14 residues. V shed 1 base and J shed 7 bases, with 8 bases lying between them. CDR3 sequence (DNA): TGTGCCAGCAGTTACTTGCAGGGGAATTCACCCCTCCACTTT. It yields the protein CASSYLQGNSPLHF.

The V call is TRBV5-1, the J call TRBJ1-4, with D perhaps matching TRBD1 (6 bases). The V end lost 0 bases, the J end lost 5 bases, and 8 bases lay between the germline ends. The CDR3 contains 14 residues. Germline CDR1 reads SGHRS; CDR2 reads YFSETQ. The CDR3, as DNA: TGCGCCAGCAGCTTGGGACAGGCAAATGAAAAACTGTTTTTT. Its protein is CASSLGQANEKLFF.

The chain combines TRBV6-6 with TRBJ1-1; 8 bases are shared with TRBD1. CDR1 MNHNY and CDR2 SVGAGI come from the germline V gene (reference sequence). The CDR3 totals 14 residues. J was trimmed by 5 bases and V by 6 bases; bases with no gene match: 8. As DNA, the CDR3 is TGTGCCAGCAGCACAAGCAGGGGGCAGACTGAAGCTTTCTTT. Amino acids: CASSTSRGQTEAFF.

This chain uses TRBV6-1 with TRBJ1-1; D remains unclear. There are 12 residues in the CDR3. Germline-derived CDR1 and CDR2 are MNHNS and SASEGT. Trimming left V 4 bases short and J 3 bases short, with 6 bases between. The CDR3 is CASSVWDTEAFF. The CDR3 DNA sequence: TGTGCCAGCAGTGTGTGGGACACTGAAGCTTTCTTT.

This rearrangement joins TRBV4-2 to TRBJ1-2; D remains ambiguous. Germline CDR1 is LGHNA and CDR2 is YNFKEQ. CDR3 size: 13 residues. Trimming stripped 0 bases from V and 8 bases from J, with 10 bases between. The CDR3 DNA reads TGTGCCAGCAGCCAAGATAGAGGCGGGGGCTACACCTTC. Translation: CASSQDRGGGYTF.

The rearrangement joins TRBV2 to TRBJ2-1; D gene unclear. V shed 1 base and J shed 8 bases, with 6 bases lying between them. Germline values: CDR1 SNHLY, CDR2 FYNNEI. This CDR3 has 12 amino acids. CDR3 DNA: TGTGCCAGCAGTGAAGTGTGGCATGAGCAGTTCTTC. This codes for CASSEVWHEQFF.

The chain has TRBV5-6 and TRBJ2-1; 9 bases are shared with TRBD2. The junction had 1 base not matched to a gene; V was cut back by 2 bases and J by 4 bases. CDR3 length equals 14 residues. CDR1 is SGHDT, CDR2 YYEEEE, per germline. CDR3 DNA: TGTGCCAGCAGCTTCGGACTAGCGTACAATGAGCAGTTCTTC. Its translation is CASSFGLAYNEQFF. Complete variable domain (other parts from reference TRBV5-6 and TRBJ2-1): DAGVTQSPTHLIKTRGQQVTLRCSPKSGHDTVSWYQQALGQGPQFIFQYYEEEERQRGNFPDRFSGHQFPNYSSELNVNALLLGDSALYLCASSFGLAYNEQFFGPGTRLTVL.